Shown below are 27 T cell receptor beta chains from a single sample sequenced in a study of CD8+CD57+ T cells in acquired aplastic anemia. The template used for profiling TCR beta VDJ and CDR3 was genomic DNA. TCRdb re-analysed the reads in MiXCR, keeping a single row per CDR3 protein. The sample yields fewer than 200,000 distinct CDR3 sequences, approximately 60% seen once. What was sequenced was sorted CD4+, CD8+, or CD8+CD57+ T cells (not recorded which) from PBMCs. The origin of the receptors is a human donor in good health.

V is TRBV2 and J is TRBJ2-7, with D possibly TRBD1 on 6 matching bases. The CDR3 is 14 amino acids. The V gene lost 10 bases and the J gene lost 0 bases, with 16 bases spanning the gap. In germline, CDR1 is SNHLY, CDR2 FYNNEI. The CDR3 nucleotides are TGTGCCAATCCGACAGGACCGTTCTCCTACGAGCAGTACTTC. Translation: CANPTGPFSYEQYF.

The chain employs TRBV7-2 and TRBJ1-6; unclear D gene. CDR1 SGHTA and CDR2 FQGNSA come from the germline V gene. The CDR3 extends over 13 amino acids. With 3 bases removed from V and 8 bases from J, the gap between germline ends came to 8 bases. The CDR3 DNA follows: TGTGCCAGCAGCTTTGACGGCGATTCACCCCTCCACTTT. Translated, it gives CASSFDGDSPLHF.

The chain has TRBV5-1 and TRBJ2-1, with 8 positions matching TRBD1. The V and J ends lost 4 bases and 9 bases, in that order; junction bases with no gene match: 9. The V gene's germline CDR1 is SGHRS and CDR2 YFSETQ. This CDR3 region has 14 residues. CDR3 DNA: TGCGCCAGCAGCCCCCCGGACAGGGTCCGTGAGCAGTTCTTC. Its protein is CASSPPDRVREQFF. Complete variable domain (other parts from reference TRBV5-1 and TRBJ2-1): KAGVTQTPRYLIKTRGQQVTLSCSPISGHRSVSWYQQTPGQGLQFLFEYFSETQRNKGNFPGRFSGRQFSNSRSEMNVSTLELGDSALYLCASSPPDRVREQFFGPGTRLTVL.

The chain links TRBV15 to TRBJ2-1, with TRBD1 matching 7 bases. The CDR3 is 15 amino acids. Germline CDR1 reads LNHNV; CDR2 reads YYDKDF (reference sequence). The junction had 8 bases not matched to a gene; V was cut back by 6 bases and J by 3 bases. CDR3 DNA sequence: TGTGCCACCAGACCGGGGACAGCTATCTACAATGAGCAGTTCTTC. It codes for CATRPGTAIYNEQFF.

The chain uses TRBV28 and TRBJ2-2; 7 bases fit TRBD1. J gave up 5 bases and V 5 bases, and 2 bases lay outside the gene matches. Germline values: CDR1 MDHEN, CDR2 SYDVKM. The CDR3 is made up of 13 amino acids. The CDR3 sequence: CASSRQGTGELFF. DNA of the CDR3: TGTGCCAGCAGTAGACAGGGAACCGGGGAGCTGTTTTTT.

This chain joins TRBV5-4 and TRBJ2-7, with 16 bases identical to TRBD2. From germline, CDR1 is SGHNT and CDR2 YYREEE (reference sequence). The CDR3 sequence is 17 residues long. The junction had 5 bases not matched to a gene; V was cut back by 0 bases and J by 5 bases. The CDR3 DNA sequence: TGTGCCAGCAGCTTGGAGGGACTAGCGGGGGGGCGAAACGAGCAGTACTTC. It encodes CASSLEGLAGGRNEQYF.

CDR3 sequence: CASSLYRGHNEQFF. The CDR3 nucleotides read TGCGCCAGCAGCTTGTACAGGGGACACAATGAGCAGTTCTTC. This sequence joins TRBV5-1 and TRBJ2-1; 7 positions agree with TRBD1. This CDR3 region has 14 residues. Per the germline V gene, CDR1 is SGHRS and CDR2 is YFSETQ. The J segment lost 5 bases and the V segment lost 1 base, leaving 3 bases of the junction unmatched.

The V call is TRBV7-8, the J call TRBJ2-3, with 8 bases matching TRBD2. Trimming at V came to 5 bases and at J to 3 bases, leaving 16 bases not matched to a gene. Germline CDR1 SGHVS, CDR2 FQNEAQ. The CDR3 consists of 18 residues. The CDR3 sequence: CASSPKRGGGGSTDTQYF. DNA of the CDR3: TGTGCCAGCAGCCCAAAACGGGGGGGCGGGGGGTCAACAGATACGCAGTATTTT.

In regard to this clonotype: Sequence at one end of the junction differs from germline and may be a read error. This sequence joins TRBV5-6 and TRBJ2-7, with 11 bases aligning to TRBD1. CDR3 size: 15 residues. Germline assignment: CDR1 SGHDT and CDR2 YYEEEE. CDR3 bases: TGTGCCAGCAGCCCCCGGGACAGGGGGGATCACGAGCAGTGCTTC. Protein product: CASSPRDRGDHEQCF.

The J gene is TRBJ1-2, the V gene TRBV25-1, with TRBD1 matching over 8 bases. V lost 1 base to trimming and J lost 4 bases; unmatched junction nucleotides: 8. This CDR3 is 16 amino acids long. Per the germline V gene, CDR1 is MGHDK and CDR2 is SYGVNS. The CDR3 bases are TGTGCCAGCAGTGAATCGGGTAGGACAGGGACCTATGGCTACACCTTC. This codes for CASSESGRTGTYGYTF.

This clonotype was observed many times. CDR3 region: CASSHRDRPYEQYF. The CDR3 DNA is TGTGCCAGCAGCCACAGGGACAGGCCCTACGAGCAGTACTTC. This chain links TRBV3-1 with TRBJ2-7, with TRBD1 identical over 8 bases. CDR1 and CDR2 (germline): LGHDT, YNNKEL (reference sequence). The J segment lost 2 bases and the V segment lost 3 bases, leaving 3 bases of the junction unmatched. There are 14 residues in the CDR3.

The J gene is TRBJ2-2, the V gene TRBV9; D remains unclear. The J call may be mistaken, given a closer DNA end match to TRBJ2-3. Germline lookup yields CDR1 SGDLS and CDR2 YYNGEE. This CDR3 has 15 amino acids. CDR3 protein: CASSVGSFGTDTQYF. CDR3 DNA sequence: TGTGCCAGCAGCGTTGGGTCCTTTGGGACAGATACGCAGTATTTT.

Concerning this clonotype itself: This sequence may be a read error, since a much larger clone differs from it by one base. The V call is TRBV13, the J call TRBJ2-2, with D possibly being TRBD1 (6 bases). The length of the CDR3 is 15 residues. Between the trimmed V and J ends, which lost 8 bases and 1 base, there was a span of 14 bases. CDR1 is PRHDT, CDR2 FYEKMQ, per germline (reference sequence). The CDR3 protein is CASGQGTLNTGELFF. CDR3 nucleotides: TGTGCCAGCGGCCAGGGGACCTTGAACACCGGGGAGCTGTTTTTT.

Points on this clonotype: A clone one base away is much larger, so this may be a read error. The chain combines TRBV30 with TRBJ2-7, with TRBD1 matching 9 bases. The germline CDR1 and CDR2 sequences are GTSNPN and SVGIG (reference sequence). This CDR3 comprises 13 residues. V dropped 4 bases and J dropped 5; count of bases not matched to a gene: 6. In nucleotides, the CDR3 is TGTGCCTGGATAAAGGACAGGGGCCACGAGCAGTACTTC. Amino acid sequence: CAWIKDRGHEQYF.

This clonotype was counted ten times or more. This sequence joins TRBV29-1 and TRBJ1-2; D call uncertain. Between the trimmed V and J ends, which lost 4 bases and 4 bases, there was a span of 7 bases. The CDR3 consists of 11 residues. Germline values: CDR1 SQVTM, CDR2 ANQGSEA. Here the CDR3 reads CSVGPSYGYTF. The CDR3 bases are TGCAGCGTTGGACCTAGCTATGGCTACACCTTC.

A remark on this clonotype: Mismatch with germline at one junction end may stem from a read error. The V gene is TRBV19, the J gene TRBJ1-1, with TRBD1 as a possible D gene (6 bases). The CDR3 has 12 residues. Germline CDR1 is LNHDA and CDR2 is SQIVND (reference sequence). The CDR3 loop reads CACRTANTEAFF. The CDR3 nucleotides are TGTGCCTGTAGGACAGCCAACACTGAAGCTTTCTTT.

The chain employs TRBV20-1 and TRBJ1-3; TRBD1 aligns across 8 bases. V shed 7 bases and J 2 bases; nucleotides not matched to a gene: 7. This CDR3 contains 14 residues. Germline V CDR1 and CDR2: DFQATT, SNEGSKA (reference sequence). The CDR3 protein is CSVKTGEAGNTIYF. The CDR3 nucleotides read TGCAGTGTAAAGACAGGGGAGGCTGGAAACACCATATATTTT.

The rearrangement uses TRBV7-8 and TRBJ2-1; TRBD1 matches at 8 bases. From germline, CDR1 is SGHVS and CDR2 FQNEAQ. This CDR3 contains 14 residues. V trimming: 3 bases; J trimming: 5 bases; junction bases outside the gene matches: 3. CDR3 region: CASSFRTGNNEQFF. The CDR3 nucleotides read TGTGCCAGCAGCTTCCGGACAGGGAACAATGAGCAGTTCTTC.

This clonotype was observed at least ten times. The CDR3 sequence: CASSQESGSLAYEQYF. As DNA, the CDR3 is TGTGCCAGCAGCCAAGAGAGCGGGAGCCTAGCCTACGAGCAGTACTTC. The rearrangement uses TRBV4-2 and TRBJ2-7, with 8 bases lining up with TRBD2. The CDR3 has 16 residues. Per the germline V gene, CDR1 is LGHNA and CDR2 is YNFKEQ. The V gene end was trimmed by 0 bases and the J gene end by 2 bases; junction bases not matched to a gene: 6.

This clonotype showed up just a few times. One end of the junction is discordant with germline, which a read error may explain. The V and J genes are TRBV7-9 and TRBJ2-1; D is perhaps TRBD2 (5 bases). CDR3 size: 13 residues. Germline CDR1 SEHNR, CDR2 FQNEAQ (reference sequence). CDR3 in amino acids: CASSPSRGGEQFF. The CDR3 coding sequence is TGTGCTAGCAGCCCTTCCCGAGGAGGTGAGCAGTTCTTC.

The chain couples TRBV24-1 to TRBJ2-2, with D hard to call. This CDR3 has 13 amino acids. V lost 1 base and J lost 11, with 10 bases in between. CDR1 is KGHDR, CDR2 SFDVKD, per germline. CDR3 region: CATSDFGHPELFF. CDR3 in DNA: TGTGCCACCAGTGATTTCGGGCACCCAGAGCTGTTTTTT.

The V call is TRBV12-3 or TRBV12-4, the J call TRBJ2-5, with 8 bases lining up with TRBD2. Trimming cost V 3 bases and J 5 bases; bases outside gene matches: 5. CDR3 length equals 14 residues. Written as DNA, the CDR3 is TGTGCCAGCAGTTTCGGGCGGGGGGTCGAGACCCAGTACTTC. Protein: CASSFGRGVETQYF.

V usage is TRBV20-1 and J usage is TRBJ1-1; D possibly corresponds to TRBD1 (5 bases). The CDR3 sequence is 12 residues long. Germline CDR1 reads DFQATT; CDR2 reads SNEGSKA (reference sequence). V was pared by 2 bases and J by 6 bases, with 10 bases between. CDR3 in DNA: TGCAGTGCTAGACAGGGAAGAGCTGAAGCTTTCTTT. This translates into CSARQGRAEAFF.

The chain recombines TRBV9 with TRBJ1-1; no firm D call. Germline-derived CDR1 and CDR2 are SGDLS and YYNGEE. Trimming shortened V by 0 bases and J by 2 bases, and 20 bases separated the two germline ends. The CDR3 spans 18 residues. The CDR3 DNA reads as TGTGCCAGCAGCGTAGATCTCGGCGTACACTCTGGAAACACTGAAGCTTTCTTT. Amino acids: CASSVDLGVHSGNTEAFF. The full variable domain, with the rest looked up from reference TRBV9 and TRBJ1-1, is DSGVTQTPKHLITATGQRVTLRCSPRSGDLSVYWYQQSLDQGLQFLIQYYNGEERAKGNILERFSAQQFPDLHSELNLSSLELGDSALYFCASSVDLGVHSGNTEAFFGQGTRLTVV.

This clonotype has just a few counts. The V and J genes are TRBV29-1 and TRBJ2-1; D remains ambiguous. CDR3 length: 16 amino acids. Between the trimmed V and J ends, which lost 2 bases and 2 bases, there was a span of 16 bases. The germline CDR1 and CDR2 sequences are SQVTM and ANQGSEA. CDR3 nucleotides: TGCAGCGTTGAACCATTATCCTACTCGGCCTACAATGAGCAGTTCTTC. This codes for CSVEPLSYSAYNEQFF.

V usage is TRBV6-4 and J usage is TRBJ2-7; 10 bases match TRBD1. V shed 5 bases, J shed 7 bases, and the junction held 11 bases outside the gene matches. The CDR3 spans 15 residues. CDR1 and CDR2 (germline): MRHNA, SNTAGT. The CDR3 here is CASSQPGTGAGEQYF. CDR3 DNA sequence: TGTGCCAGCAGTCAACCCGGGACAGGGGCGGGGGAGCAGTACTTC.

The rearrangement joins TRBV10-3 to TRBJ1-6, with TRBD1 as a possible D gene (5 bases). Trimming took 3 bases from V and 10 from J, leaving 10 bases between them. In germline, CDR1 is ENHRY, CDR2 SYGVKD. The CDR3 is 13 residues long. The CDR3, as DNA: TGTGCCATCAGTGAAGGGGATAGGTCACCCCTCCACTTT. The encoded protein is CAISEGDRSPLHF.